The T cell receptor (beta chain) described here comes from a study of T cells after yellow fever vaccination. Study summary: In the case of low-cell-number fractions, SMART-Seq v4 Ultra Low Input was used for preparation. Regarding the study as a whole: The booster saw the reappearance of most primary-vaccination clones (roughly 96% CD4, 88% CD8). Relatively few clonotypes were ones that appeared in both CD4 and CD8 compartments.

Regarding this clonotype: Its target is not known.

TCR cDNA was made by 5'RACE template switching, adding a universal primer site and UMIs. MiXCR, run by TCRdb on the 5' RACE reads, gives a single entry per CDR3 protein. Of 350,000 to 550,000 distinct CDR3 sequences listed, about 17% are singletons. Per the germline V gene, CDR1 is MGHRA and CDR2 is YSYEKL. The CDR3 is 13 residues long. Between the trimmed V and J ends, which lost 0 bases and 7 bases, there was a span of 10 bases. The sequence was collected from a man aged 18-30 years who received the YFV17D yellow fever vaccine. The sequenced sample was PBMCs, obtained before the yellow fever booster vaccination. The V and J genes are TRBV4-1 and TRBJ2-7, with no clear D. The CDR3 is CASSQEGWLEQYF. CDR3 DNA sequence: TGCGCCAGCAGCCAAGAAGGCTGGCTAGAGCAGTACTTC.